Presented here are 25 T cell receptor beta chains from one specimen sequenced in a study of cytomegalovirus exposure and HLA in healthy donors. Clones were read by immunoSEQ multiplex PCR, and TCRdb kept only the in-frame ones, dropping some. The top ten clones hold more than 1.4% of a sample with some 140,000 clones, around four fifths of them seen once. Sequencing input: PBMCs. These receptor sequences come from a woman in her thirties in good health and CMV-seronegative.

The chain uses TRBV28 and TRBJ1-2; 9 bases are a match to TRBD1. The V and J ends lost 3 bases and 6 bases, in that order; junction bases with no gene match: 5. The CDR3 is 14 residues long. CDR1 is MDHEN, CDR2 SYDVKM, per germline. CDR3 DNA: TGTGCCAGCAGTTTTGGGGACAGGGAAGATGGCTACACCTTC. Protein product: CASSFGDREDGYTF.

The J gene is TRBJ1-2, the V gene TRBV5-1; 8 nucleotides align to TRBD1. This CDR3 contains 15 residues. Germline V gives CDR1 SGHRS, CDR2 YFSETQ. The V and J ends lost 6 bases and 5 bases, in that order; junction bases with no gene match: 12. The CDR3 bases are TGCGCCAGCAACCCGACAGGGGAAAGACAATATGGCTACACCTTC. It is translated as CASNPTGERQYGYTF. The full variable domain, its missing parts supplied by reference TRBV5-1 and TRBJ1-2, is KAGVTQTPRYLIKTRGQQVTLSCSPISGHRSVSWYQQTPGQGLQFLFEYFSETQRNKGNFPGRFSGRQFSNSRSEMNVSTLELGDSALYLCASNPTGERQYGYTFGSGTRLTVV.

The CDR3 DNA sequence: TGTGCCTGGAGAGCAGGGGTCGGTGGCTACACCTTC. Translating gives CAWRAGVGGYTF. The chain joins TRBV30 to TRBJ1-2, with D maybe TRBD1 (6 bases). This CDR3 is built from 12 residues. Trimming stripped 3 bases from V and 7 bases from J, with 12 bases between. Germline-derived CDR1 and CDR2 are GTSNPN and SVGIG (reference sequence).

In nucleotides, the CDR3 is TGCGCCAGCAGCGAAACAGGGCCCGGCCCCGGGGAGCTGTTTTTT. Translation gives CASSETGPGPGELFF. V usage is TRBV5-1 and J usage is TRBJ2-2, with a weak D call TRBD1 (6 bases). From germline, CDR1 is SGHRS and CDR2 YFSETQ. The ends were cut back, 4 bases at V and 6 bases at J, with 16 bases in the middle. The CDR3 is made up of 15 amino acids.

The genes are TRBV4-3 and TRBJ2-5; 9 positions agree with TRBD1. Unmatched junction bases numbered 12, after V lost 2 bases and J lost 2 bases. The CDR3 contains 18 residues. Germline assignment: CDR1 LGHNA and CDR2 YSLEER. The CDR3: CASSQSYRGPPQQETQYF. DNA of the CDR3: TGCGCCAGCAGCCAATCCTACAGGGGGCCCCCACAACAAGAGACCCAGTACTTC.

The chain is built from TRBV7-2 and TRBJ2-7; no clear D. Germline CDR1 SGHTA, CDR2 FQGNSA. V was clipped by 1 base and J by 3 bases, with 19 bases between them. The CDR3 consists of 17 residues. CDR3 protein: CASSLGAPRLRNYEQYF. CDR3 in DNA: TGTGCCAGCAGCTTAGGAGCCCCCCGTCTAAGAAACTACGAGCAGTACTTC. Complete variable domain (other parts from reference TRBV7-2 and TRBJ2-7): GAGVSQSPSNKVTEKGKDVELRCDPISGHTALYWYRQSLGQGLEFLIYFQGNSAPDKSGLPSDRFSAERTGGSVSTLTIQRTQQEDSAVYLCASSLGAPRLRNYEQYFGPGTRLTVT.

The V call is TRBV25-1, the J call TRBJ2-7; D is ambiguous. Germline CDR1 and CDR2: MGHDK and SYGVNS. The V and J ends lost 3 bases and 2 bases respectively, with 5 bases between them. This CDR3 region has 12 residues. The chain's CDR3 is CASSETTYEQYF. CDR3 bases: TGTGCCAGCAGTGAGACAACCTACGAGCAGTACTTC.

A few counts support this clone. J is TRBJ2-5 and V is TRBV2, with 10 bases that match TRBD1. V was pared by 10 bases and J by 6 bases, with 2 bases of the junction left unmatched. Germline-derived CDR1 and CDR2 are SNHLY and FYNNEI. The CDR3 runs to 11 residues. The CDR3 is CATDRGQTQYF. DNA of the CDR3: TGTGCCACAGACAGGGGGCAGACCCAGTACTTC. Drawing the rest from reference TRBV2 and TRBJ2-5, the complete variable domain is EPEVTQTPSHQVTQMGQEVILRCVPISNHLYFYWYRQILGQKVEFLVSFYNNEISEKSEIFDDQFSVERPDGSNFTLKIRSTKLEDSAMYFCATDRGQTQYFGPGTRLLVL.

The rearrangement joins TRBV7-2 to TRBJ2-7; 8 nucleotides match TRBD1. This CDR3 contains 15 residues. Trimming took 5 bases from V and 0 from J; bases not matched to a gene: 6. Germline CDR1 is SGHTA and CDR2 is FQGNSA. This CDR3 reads CASSLRTGSSYEQYF. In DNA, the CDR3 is TGTGCCAGCAGCCTTAGGACAGGGAGCTCCTACGAGCAGTACTTC.

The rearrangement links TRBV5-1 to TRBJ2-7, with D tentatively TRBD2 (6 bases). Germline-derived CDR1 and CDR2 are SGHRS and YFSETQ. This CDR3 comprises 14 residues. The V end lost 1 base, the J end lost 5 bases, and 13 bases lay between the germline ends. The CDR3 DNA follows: TGCGCCAGCAGCTTGCTCGGGGGTTCCGACGAGCAGTACTTC. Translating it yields CASSLLGGSDEQYF. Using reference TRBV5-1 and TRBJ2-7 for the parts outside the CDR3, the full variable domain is KAGVTQTPRYLIKTRGQQVTLSCSPISGHRSVSWYQQTPGQGLQFLFEYFSETQRNKGNFPGRFSGRQFSNSRSEMNVSTLELGDSALYLCASSLLGGSDEQYFGPGTRLTVT.

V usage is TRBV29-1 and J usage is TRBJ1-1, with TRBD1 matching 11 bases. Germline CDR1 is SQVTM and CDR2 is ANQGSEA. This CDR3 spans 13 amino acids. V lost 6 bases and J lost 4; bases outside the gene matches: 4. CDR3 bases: TGCAGCGTCTCCGGGACAGGGGGCACTGAAGCTTTCTTT. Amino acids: CSVSGTGGTEAFF.

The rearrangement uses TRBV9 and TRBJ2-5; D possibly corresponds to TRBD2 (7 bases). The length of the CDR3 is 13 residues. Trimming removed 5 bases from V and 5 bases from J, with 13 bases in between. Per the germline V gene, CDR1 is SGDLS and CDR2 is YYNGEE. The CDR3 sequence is CASSRGGWETQYF. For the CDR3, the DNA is TGTGCCAGCAGTAGGGGGGGCTGGGAGACCCAGTACTTC.

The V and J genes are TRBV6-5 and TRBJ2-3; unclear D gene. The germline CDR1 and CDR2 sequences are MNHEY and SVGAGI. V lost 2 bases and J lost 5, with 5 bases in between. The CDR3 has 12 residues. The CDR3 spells CASSYRGDTQYF. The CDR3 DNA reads TGTGCCAGCAGTTACAGAGGAGATACGCAGTATTTT.

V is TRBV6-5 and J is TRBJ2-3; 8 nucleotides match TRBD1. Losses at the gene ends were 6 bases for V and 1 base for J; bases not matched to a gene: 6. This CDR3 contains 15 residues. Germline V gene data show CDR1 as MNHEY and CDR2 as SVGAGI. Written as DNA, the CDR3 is TGTGCCAGCAGAAGGCAGGGGGCGCGCACAGATACGCAGTATTTT. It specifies CASRRQGARTDTQYF.

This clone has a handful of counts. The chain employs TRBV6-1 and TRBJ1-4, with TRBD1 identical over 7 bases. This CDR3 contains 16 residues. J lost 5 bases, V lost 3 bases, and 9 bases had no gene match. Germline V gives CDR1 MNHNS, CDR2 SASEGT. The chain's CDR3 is CASSDLAGTENEKLFF. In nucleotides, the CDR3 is TGTGCCAGCAGTGATTTGGCGGGGACAGAGAATGAAAAACTGTTTTTT.

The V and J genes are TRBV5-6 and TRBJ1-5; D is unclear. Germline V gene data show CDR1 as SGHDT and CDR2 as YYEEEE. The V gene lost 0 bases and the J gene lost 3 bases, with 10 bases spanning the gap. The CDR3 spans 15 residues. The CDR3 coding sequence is TGTGCCAGCAGCTTGGGGGAGAGACACAATCAGCCCCAGCATTTT. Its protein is CASSLGERHNQPQHF.

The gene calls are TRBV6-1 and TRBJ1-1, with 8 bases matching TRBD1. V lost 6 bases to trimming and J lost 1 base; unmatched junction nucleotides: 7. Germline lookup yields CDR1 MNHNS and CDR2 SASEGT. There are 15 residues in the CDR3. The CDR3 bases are TGTGCCAGCAGCCGAATAGGACAGGGGAACACTGAAGCTTTCTTT. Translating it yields CASSRIGQGNTEAFF.

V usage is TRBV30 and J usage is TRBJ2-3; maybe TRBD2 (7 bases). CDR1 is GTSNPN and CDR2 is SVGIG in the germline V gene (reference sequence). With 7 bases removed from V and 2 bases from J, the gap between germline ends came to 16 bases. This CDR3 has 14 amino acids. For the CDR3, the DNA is TGTGCCTCTCTCGCGGGGGCCTCCACAGATACGCAGTATTTT. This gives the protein CASLAGASTDTQYF.

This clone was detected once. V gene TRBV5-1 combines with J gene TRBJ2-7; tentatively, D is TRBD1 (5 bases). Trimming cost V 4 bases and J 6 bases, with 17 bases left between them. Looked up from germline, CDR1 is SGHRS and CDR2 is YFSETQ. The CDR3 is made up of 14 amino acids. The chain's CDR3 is CASSPGGVRGEQYF. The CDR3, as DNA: TGCGCCAGCAGCCCGGGCGGTGTTAGGGGCGAGCAGTACTTC.

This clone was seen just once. CDR3 DNA: TGTGCCAGCAAACGAGACAATAATTCACCCCTCCACTTT. The encoded protein is CASKRDNNSPLHF. This rearrangement joins TRBV11-2 to TRBJ1-6; no definite D call. With 7 bases removed from V and 5 bases from J, the gap between germline ends came to 9 bases. This CDR3 has 13 amino acids. CDR1 is SGHAT, CDR2 FQNNGV, per germline.

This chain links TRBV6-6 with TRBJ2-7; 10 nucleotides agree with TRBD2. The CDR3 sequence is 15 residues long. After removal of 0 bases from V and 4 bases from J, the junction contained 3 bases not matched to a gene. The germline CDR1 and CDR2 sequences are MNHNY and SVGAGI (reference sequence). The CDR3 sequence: CASSYSSSGGYEQYF. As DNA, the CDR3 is TGTGCCAGCAGTTACTCCTCTAGCGGGGGTTACGAGCAGTACTTC.

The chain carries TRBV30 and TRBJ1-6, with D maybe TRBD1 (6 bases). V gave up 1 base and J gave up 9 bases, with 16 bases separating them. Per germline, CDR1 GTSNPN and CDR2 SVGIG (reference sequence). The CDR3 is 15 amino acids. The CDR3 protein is CAWSGDIPRSSPLHF. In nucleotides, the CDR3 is TGTGCCTGGAGTGGGGACATCCCAAGAAGTTCACCCCTCCACTTT. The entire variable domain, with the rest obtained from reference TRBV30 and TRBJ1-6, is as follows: SQTIHQWPATLVQPVGSPLSLECTVEGTSNPNLYWYRQAAGRGLQLLFYSVGIGQISSEVPQNLSASRPQDRQFILSSKKLLLSDSGFYLCAWSGDIPRSSPLHFGNGTRLTVT.

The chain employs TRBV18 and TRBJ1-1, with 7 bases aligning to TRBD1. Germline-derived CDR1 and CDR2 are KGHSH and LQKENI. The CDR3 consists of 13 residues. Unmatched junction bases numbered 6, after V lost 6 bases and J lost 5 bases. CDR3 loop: CASSLLQGTEAFF. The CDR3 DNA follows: TGTGCCAGCTCCCTATTACAGGGGACTGAAGCTTTCTTT.

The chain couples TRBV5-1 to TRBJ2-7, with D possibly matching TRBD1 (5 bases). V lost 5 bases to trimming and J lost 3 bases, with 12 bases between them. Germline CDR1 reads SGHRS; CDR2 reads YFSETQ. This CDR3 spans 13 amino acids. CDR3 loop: CASSQDRLYEQYF. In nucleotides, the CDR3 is TGCGCCAGCAGTCAAGACAGACTCTACGAGCAGTACTTC.

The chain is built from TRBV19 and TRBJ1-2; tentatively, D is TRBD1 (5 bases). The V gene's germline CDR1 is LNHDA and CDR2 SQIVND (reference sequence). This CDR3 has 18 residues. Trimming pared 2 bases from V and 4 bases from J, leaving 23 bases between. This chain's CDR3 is CASSITYSRNRRFYGYTF. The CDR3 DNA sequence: TGTGCCAGTAGTATAACTTATTCCCGGAACAGGAGATTCTATGGCTACACCTTC.